This TCR beta chain comes out of a study of OX40 agonist ivuxolimab in advanced cancers. Study-level background: The study gave patients intravenous ivuxolimab at 0.01 to 10 mg/kg every 2 weeks. Study-wide points: The expanded peripheral T cells' antigen specificity was not determined.

With baseline, cycle 4 day 1, and cycle 7 day 1 as timepoints, blood was sampled. Some clones are missing from TCRdb's copy, which holds only in-frame ones; the method was immunoSEQ multiplex PCR. The repertoire holds 150,000 to 190,000 clones, roughly 94% seen once, with about 0.3% in the top ten. Germline V lookup: CDR1 MNHNS, CDR2 SASEGT. This CDR3 comprises 16 residues. With 0 bases removed from V and 0 bases from J, the gap between germline ends came to 11 bases. Turning to this clone: The antigen is unknown.

The chain employs TRBV6-1 and TRBJ1-1; unclear D gene. This material consisted of CD4+ or CD8+ T cells sorted from blood, taken in a trial of the OX40 agonist ivuxolimab. This clonotype originated in an adult with an advanced solid tumor such as melanoma, head and neck, liver or kidney cancer. The CDR3 region has the DNA TGTGCCAGCAGTGAAGCTACGGCAGCTCTGAACACTGAAGCTTTCTTT. It encodes CASSEATAALNTEAFF.